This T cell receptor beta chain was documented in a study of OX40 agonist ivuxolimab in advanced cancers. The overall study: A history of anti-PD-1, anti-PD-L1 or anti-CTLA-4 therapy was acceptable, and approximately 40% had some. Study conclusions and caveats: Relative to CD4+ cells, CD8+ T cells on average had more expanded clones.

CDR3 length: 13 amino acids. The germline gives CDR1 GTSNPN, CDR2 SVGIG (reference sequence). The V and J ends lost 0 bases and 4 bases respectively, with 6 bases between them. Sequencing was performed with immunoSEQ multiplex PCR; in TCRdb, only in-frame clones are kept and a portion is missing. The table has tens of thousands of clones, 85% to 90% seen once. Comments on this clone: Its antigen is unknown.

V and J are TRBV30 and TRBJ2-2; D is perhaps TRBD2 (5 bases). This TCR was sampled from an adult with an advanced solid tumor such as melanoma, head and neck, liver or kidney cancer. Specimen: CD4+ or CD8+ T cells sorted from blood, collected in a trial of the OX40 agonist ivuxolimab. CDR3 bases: TGTGCCTGGAGTGTCCGGGGCACCGGGGAGCTGTTTTTT. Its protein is CAWSVRGTGELFF.